This T cell receptor beta chain is drawn from a study of cytomegalovirus exposure and HLA in healthy donors. The donors were members of the validation cohort, which comprised 100 to 150 subjects and was separate from the first cohort of 666 subjects. The method was immunoSEQ multiplex PCR; TCRdb's version includes in-frame clones alone and lacks a portion of them. The sample records 150,000 to 200,000 clones, approximately 84% being singletons. CDR1 is MDHEN, CDR2 SYDVKM, per germline. The CDR3 extends over 14 amino acids. J was trimmed by 4 bases and V by 6 bases; bases with no gene match: 7. As to this clone: The antigen is not known.

Overall study results and limits: The tendency of first-cohort TCR clusters to co-occur in the roughly 120 validation repertoires was the finding of a later analysis. There were 160 or so TCR beta chains listed as cytomegalovirus-associated. The study found most TCR sequences rare, yet found some public TCRs in many donors.

The specimen sequenced was PBMCs. The chain couples TRBV28 to TRBJ2-7, with 9 positions matching TRBD1. The sequence derives from a young man in good health and CMV-seropositive. The CDR3: CASSLGQGWYEQYF. The CDR3 bases are TGTGCCAGCAGCCTCGGACAGGGGTGGTACGAGCAGTACTTC.